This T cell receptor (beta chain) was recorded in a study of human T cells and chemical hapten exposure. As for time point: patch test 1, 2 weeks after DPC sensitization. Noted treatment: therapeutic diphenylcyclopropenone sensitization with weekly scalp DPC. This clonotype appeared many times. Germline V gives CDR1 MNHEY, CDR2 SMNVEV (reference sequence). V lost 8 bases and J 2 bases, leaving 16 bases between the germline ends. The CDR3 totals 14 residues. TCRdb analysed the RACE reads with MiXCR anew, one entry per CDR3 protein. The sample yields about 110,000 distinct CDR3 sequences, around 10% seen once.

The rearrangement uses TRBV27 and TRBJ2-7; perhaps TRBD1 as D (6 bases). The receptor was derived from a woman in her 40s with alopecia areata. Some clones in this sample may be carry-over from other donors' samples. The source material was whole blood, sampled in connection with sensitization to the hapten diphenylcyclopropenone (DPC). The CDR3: CASRLLQGPYEQYF. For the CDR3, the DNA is TGTGCCAGCCGGCTTTTACAGGGTCCCTACGAGCAGTACTTC.